The clone carrying this T cell receptor (beta chain) was recorded once. These data originate in a study of technical replicates of blood from a few donors. Measured with immunoSEQ multiplex PCR; TCRdb has only the in-frame clones, and not every one. The profile shows about 100,000 clones, roughly 94% of them singletons. This clonotype was obtained from a human donor in good health. Specimen: T cells isolated from PBMCs.

The CDR3 DNA sequence: TGTGCCAGCAGCCCCCGGGAGGGCTATGAGCAGTTCTTC. The encoded protein is CASSPREGYEQFF. The V gene is TRBV4-2, the J gene TRBJ2-1; TRBD2 matches at 8 bases. The J segment lost 8 bases and the V segment lost 4 bases, leaving 4 bases of the junction unmatched. CDR1 and CDR2 (germline): LGHNA, YNFKEQ. This CDR3 region has 13 residues.